The present entry profiles one T cell receptor (beta chain) with its context. J gave up 3 bases and V 5 bases, and 6 bases lay outside the gene matches. Germline loops: CDR1 SEHNR, CDR2 FQNEAQ (reference sequence). This CDR3 contains 14 residues. Per the authors' pipeline: By means of reference gene primer amplification, nucleated cell counts were estimated. Only in-frame clones appear in the TCRdb table, and some are missing; sequencing was by immunoSEQ multiplex PCR. V and J calls and clone size are copied from that table; D and trimming were computed from the DNA. The table includes fewer than 250,000 clones, 83% detected once. This sample stems from a study of blood T cell repertoires in COVID-19.

V is TRBV7-9 and J is TRBJ1-2, with 7 bases identical to TRBD1. The material sequenced was peripheral blood. The source of this sequence is a human donor in a cohort sampled during active COVID-19. The CDR3 nucleotides are TGTGCCAGCAGCCCTATTACAGGGGACTATGGCTACACCTTC. It yields the protein CASSPITGDYGYTF.